The 25 T cell receptor beta chains presented below share a single source sample, sequenced in a study of CD8 T cells in ankylosing spondylitis (dated by TCRdb to 2016 to 2017). Receptor amplification or capture employed 5' RACE. The instrument was an Illumina HiSeq 2500. TCRdb cleaned the public reads at Q25 with fastp, built clones with MiXCR and kept in-frame beta chains. Entries that share a CDR3 protein sequence are merged under the most common genes and DNA. This sample lists around 250,000 distinct CDR3 sequences; about 10% were detected once. Under 8% of the sample lies in the top ten. Sequenced sample: blood, either unsorted or a sorted T cell fraction (not recorded which). The receptors here all came from a male donor with ankylosing spondylitis or in good health (not recorded which).

The genes are TRBV5-1 and TRBJ1-2; D gene uncertain. Trimming left V 5 bases short and J 4 bases short, with 9 bases between. Germline V gene sequence: CDR1 SGHRS, CDR2 YFSETQ. The CDR3 contains 12 residues. The CDR3 region is CASSPPGYGYTF. Here the CDR3 DNA reads TGCGCCAGCAGTCCCCCGGGCTATGGCTACACCTTC.

Ten or more counts support this clonotype. V usage is TRBV4-2 and J usage is TRBJ2-3; D remains ambiguous. There are 17 residues in the CDR3. Germline V gene data show CDR1 as LGHNA and CDR2 as YNFKEQ. The V and J ends lost 4 bases and 0 bases respectively, with 17 bases between them. For the CDR3, the DNA is TGTGCCAGCAGCCTGGATAATCTGGCCTCTAGCACAGATACGCAGTATTTT. As protein: CASSLDNLASSTDTQYF.

This clonotype was recorded many times. The chain links TRBV3-1 to TRBJ2-7; D is unresolved. CDR1 LGHDT and CDR2 YNNKEL come from the germline V gene (reference sequence). V was pared by 0 bases and J by 3 bases, with 6 bases between. The CDR3 sequence is 13 residues long. The CDR3 coding sequence is TGTGCCAGCAGCCAAGACACTAACTACGAGCAGTACTTC. Translating it yields CASSQDTNYEQYF.

This clonotype showed up just a few times. The CDR3 DNA reads as TGTGCCAGCAGCCCGCGGACAGACCCGGGGACCGGGGAGCTGTTTTTT. Translation: CASSPRTDPGTGELFF. The rearrangement joins TRBV3-1 to TRBJ2-2, with D maybe TRBD1 (6 bases). The CDR3 totals 16 residues. V lost 4 bases and J lost 5, with 17 bases in between. CDR1 is LGHDT, CDR2 YNNKEL, per germline (reference sequence).

This clonotype was seen at least ten times. V and J are TRBV20-1 and TRBJ1-6; 8 bases match TRBD1. With 3 bases clipped from V and 7 bases from J, the junction kept 5 bases outside the gene matches. The CDR3 consists of 14 residues. Germline lookup yields CDR1 DFQATT and CDR2 SNEGSKA (reference sequence). The CDR3 region has the DNA TGCAGTGCTAGTCCCGGACAGGGCAATTCACCCCTCCACTTT. This encodes CSASPGQGNSPLHF.

Many counts were recorded for this clonotype. The genes are TRBV5-1 and TRBJ2-3; the D is unclear. The V end lost 4 bases, the J end lost 2 bases, and 8 bases lay between the germline ends. Germline values: CDR1 SGHRS, CDR2 YFSETQ. The CDR3 is 13 residues long. The DNA of the CDR3 is TGCGCCAGCAGCCCCCCACTCACAGATACGCAGTATTTT. It codes for CASSPPLTDTQYF.

The V and J genes are TRBV16 and TRBJ2-5; 7 bases are a match to TRBD1. The V segment lost 0 bases and the J segment 4 bases; nucleotides outside the gene matches: 2. The CDR3 is 14 residues long. Per the germline V gene, CDR1 is KGHSY and CDR2 is FQNENV. The CDR3 region is CASSQSAGGETQYF. The CDR3 DNA reads TGTGCCAGCAGCCAATCGGCAGGGGGAGAGACCCAGTACTTC.

This clonotype showed up many times. The rearrangement links TRBV5-1 to TRBJ2-7; 8 bases agree with TRBD1. This CDR3 has 14 amino acids. The J segment lost 6 bases and the V segment lost 3 bases, leaving 8 bases of the junction unmatched. Per the germline V gene, CDR1 is SGHRS and CDR2 is YFSETQ. The CDR3 bases are TGCGCCAGCAGCTACGTTGCAGGGGGCGGCGAGCAGTACTTC. As protein: CASSYVAGGGEQYF.

The table lists this clonotype with many counts. This rearrangement joins TRBV27 to TRBJ2-2, with D possibly TRBD2 on 6 matching bases. The CDR3 has 17 residues. Trimming removed 6 bases at V and 1 base at J, with 18 bases between. Germline loops: CDR1 MNHEY, CDR2 SMNVEV (reference sequence). The CDR3 reads CASRSQSRGMNTGELFF. CDR3 DNA: TGTGCCAGCAGATCCCAATCACGGGGGATGAACACCGGGGAGCTGTTTTTT.

This clonotype has just a few counts. V and J are TRBV29-1 and TRBJ1-1; TRBD1 might be the D (6 bases). V was cut by 8 bases and J by 1 base, with 14 bases left in between. The CDR3 spans 13 residues. The germline gives CDR1 SQVTM, CDR2 ANQGSEA. The CDR3 DNA sequence: TGCAGCACCCGACAGGAGACGAACACTGAAGCTTTCTTT. Its translation is CSTRQETNTEAFF.

The rearrangement links TRBV5-1 to TRBJ2-3, with 12 bases matching TRBD1. After removal of 4 bases from V and 5 bases from J, the junction contained 5 bases not matched to a gene. The V gene's germline CDR1 is SGHRS and CDR2 YFSETQ. This CDR3 is 15 amino acids long. CDR3 nucleotides: TGCGCCAGCAGCCGTGGGACAGGGGGCAGAGATACGCAGTATTTT. Translation: CASSRGTGGRDTQYF.

This sequence joins TRBV23-1 and TRBJ2-1, with 10 bases fitting TRBD1. TRBV23-1 is given ORF status, its function remaining uncertain. This CDR3 contains 15 residues. The V segment lost 4 bases and the J segment 4 bases; nucleotides outside the gene matches: 4. CDR3 sequence reads: CASSPGDRGYNEQFF. The DNA of the CDR3 is TGCGCCAGCAGTCCAGGGGACAGGGGATACAATGAGCAGTTCTTC.

This clonotype was recorded at least ten times. The chain employs TRBV10-3 and TRBJ2-1, with a possible D match to TRBD2 (5 bases). The length of the CDR3 is 18 residues. Looked up from germline, CDR1 is ENHRY and CDR2 is SYGVKD. Trimming left V 2 bases short and J 0 bases short, with 17 bases between. CDR3 nucleotide sequence: TGTGCCATCAGTGAGCTCTGGGGTAGCGAGAGCTCCTACAATGAGCAGTTCTTC. Translating it yields CAISELWGSESSYNEQFF.

Points on this clonotype: This may stem from a read error, because a much larger clone lies one nucleotide away. The V and J genes are TRBV12-3 or TRBV12-4 and TRBJ2-1; 7 positions match TRBD2. The CDR3 consists of 15 residues. CDR3: CDSSHGRTSIDEQFF. CDR3 nucleotide sequence: TGTGACAGCAGCCACGGGAGGACTAGTATCGATGAGCAGTTCTTC.

This clonotype was detected ten times or more. The chain links TRBV25-1 to TRBJ2-7, with D hard to call. Germline CDR1 reads MGHDK; CDR2 reads SYGVNS. The CDR3 consists of 15 residues. Trimming shortened V by 1 base and J by 5 bases, and 15 bases separated the two germline ends. CDR3 loop: CASSEFNPGRDEQYF. CDR3 sequence (DNA): TGTGCCAGCAGTGAATTTAATCCCGGCCGCGACGAGCAGTACTTC.

Details on this clonotype: A read error may be the cause here, since a much bigger clone is one base away. The J gene is TRBJ2-5, the V gene TRBV29-1, with 7 bases aligning to TRBD1. The CDR3 has 17 amino acids. Germline loops: CDR1 SQVTM, CDR2 ANQGSEA. For the CDR3, the DNA is TGCAGCGTTGACTCCGGTGGGACAGCATCTGGTAGTTCGACCCGGTACTTC. Translated: CSVDSGGTASGSSTRYF.

The sample holds many counts of this clonotype. This chain joins TRBV20-1 and TRBJ2-5; 9 nucleotides agree with TRBD2. Losses at the gene ends were 3 bases for V and 4 bases for J; bases not matched to a gene: 9. CDR1 and CDR2 from the germline V gene are DFQATT and SNEGSKA (reference sequence). CDR3 length: 15 amino acids. In DNA form, the CDR3 reads TGCAGTGCTAGCGCGCGCGGGAGGGCCTCAGAGACCCAGTACTTC. Protein product: CSASARGRASETQYF.

Ten or more counts support this clonotype. This chain connects TRBV5-5 to TRBJ2-7, with D hard to call. This CDR3 is 14 amino acids long. The V end was cut by 0 bases, the J end by 0 bases, with 7 bases between. Per the germline V gene, CDR1 is SGHKS and CDR2 is YYEKEE (reference sequence). CDR3 DNA sequence: TGTGCCAGCAGCTTGGGTCAGCACTCCTACGAGCAGTACTTC. Its protein product is CASSLGQHSYEQYF.

The gene calls are TRBV14 and TRBJ2-3; D not resolved. Trimming took 1 base from V and 2 from J, leaving 7 bases between them. The CDR3 loop spans 14 amino acids. CDR1 is SGHDN, CDR2 FVKESK, per germline. CDR3 sequence (DNA): TGTGCCAGCAGCCAAGCCCTAACCACAGATACGCAGTATTTT. Its translation is CASSQALTTDTQYF. The entire variable domain, with the rest obtained from reference TRBV14 and TRBJ2-3, is as follows: EAGVTQFPSHSVIEKGQTVTLRCDPISGHDNLYWYRRVMGKEIKFLLHFVKESKQDESGMPNNRFLAERTGGTYSTLKVQPAELEDSGVYFCASSQALTTDTQYFGPGTRLTVL.

The sample holds many counts of this clonotype. This chain connects TRBV29-1 to TRBJ2-5; no clear D. Germline CDR1 is SQVTM and CDR2 is ANQGSEA. Trimming shortened V by 6 bases and J by 7 bases, and 9 bases separated the two germline ends. The CDR3 is 10 amino acids. The CDR3 DNA sequence: TGCAGCGTCTTCAAGGGGACCCAGTACTTC. The encoded protein is CSVFKGTQYF.

This clonotype came up a few times. The chain links TRBV7-9 to TRBJ1-1, with unresolved D. Germline values: CDR1 SEHNR, CDR2 FQNEAQ (reference sequence). The CDR3 totals 16 residues. V lost 5 bases and J 0 bases, leaving 16 bases between the germline ends. CDR3 coding DNA: TGTGCCAGCAGCCCACGTCGTCTCACCATGAACACTGAAGCTTTCTTT. Its translation: CASSPRRLTMNTEAFF.

This chain joins TRBV7-7 and TRBJ1-2; the D gene is possibly TRBD1 (5 bases). With 7 bases removed from V and 2 bases from J, the gap between germline ends came to 17 bases. Germline V lookup: CDR1 SSHAT, CDR2 FNYEAQ (reference sequence). This CDR3 has 15 residues. CDR3 bases: TGTGCCAGCACCCCCTTAGTCCAGGGAAACTATGGCTACACCTTC. Encoded protein: CASTPLVQGNYGYTF.

The chain links TRBV7-9 to TRBJ2-1, with a tentative D call TRBD2 (5 bases). Germline V lookup: CDR1 SEHNR, CDR2 FQNEAQ (reference sequence). This CDR3 comprises 13 residues. V lost 10 bases, J lost 0 bases, and 10 bases lay in between. The CDR3 spells CATSLGSYNEQFF. The CDR3 DNA is TGTGCCACTTCACTAGGCTCCTACAATGAGCAGTTCTTC.

Many counts were recorded for this clonotype. The chain is built from TRBV28 and TRBJ2-7; 9 positions match TRBD2. V lost 8 bases to trimming and J lost 1 base; unmatched junction nucleotides: 6. The length of the CDR3 is 14 residues. Per the germline V gene, CDR1 is MDHEN and CDR2 is SYDVKM. The CDR3 is CASSLAGVSYEQYF. CDR3 nucleotides: TGTGCCAGCTCCTTAGCGGGAGTGTCCTACGAGCAGTACTTC.

The chain has TRBV18 and TRBJ2-2, with D possibly matching TRBD2 (6 bases). The V end lost 0 bases, the J end lost 7 bases, and 9 bases lay between the germline ends. Germline loops: CDR1 KGHSH, CDR2 LQKENI. This CDR3 is 14 amino acids long. The CDR3 protein is CASSPPGGIGELFF. The DNA of the CDR3 is TGTGCCAGCTCACCACCCGGAGGGATCGGGGAGCTGTTTTTT.